Listed here are 5 T cell receptor beta chains from one sample, sequenced in a study of Graves' ophthalmopathy and Graves' hyperthyroidism. As the template, RNA transcripts were used to amplify TCR beta CDR3 regions. After a first-round RT-PCR with HTBI primers, a second-round multiplex PCR was run. One entry per CDR3 protein results from TCRdb running MiXCR on the multiplex PCR reads. There are around 660,000 distinct CDR3 sequences in the sample; over 40% occur only once, and 3% to 3.5% lies in the top ten. Sequences were obtained from peripheral blood. Receptors were obtained from an adult man with Graves' ophthalmopathy.

The J gene is TRBJ1-4, the V gene TRBV25-1; possibly TRBD1 for D (5 bases). In germline, CDR1 is MGHDK, CDR2 SYGVNS. This CDR3 region has 15 residues. Trimming removed 4 bases at V and 4 bases at J, with 13 bases between. DNA for the CDR3: TGTGCCAGCAGTGCTAGGACACCCAGTAATGAAAAACTGTTTTTT. Amino acid sequence: CASSARTPSNEKLFF. Variable domain in full (rest from reference TRBV25-1 and TRBJ1-4): EADIYQTPRYLVIGTGKKITLECSQTMGHDKMYWYQQDPGMELHLIHYSYGVNSTEKGDLSSESTVSRIRTEHFPLTLESARPSHTSQYLCASSARTPSNEKLFFGSGTQLSVL.

At least ten counts were recorded for this clonotype. The chain links TRBV29-1 to TRBJ2-5; a weak D match, TRBD2 (6 bases). The V end was cut by 5 bases, the J end by 5 bases, with 15 bases between. This CDR3 has 13 residues. Per the germline V gene, CDR1 is SQVTM and CDR2 is ANQGSEA. The CDR3, as DNA: TGCAGCGTTAACCGGGAGCATCCCGAGACCCAGTACTTC. It specifies CSVNREHPETQYF.

The chain is built from TRBV9 and TRBJ1-2, with TRBD1 as a possible D gene (5 bases). CDR3 length: 15 residues. V was cut by 4 bases and J by 4 bases, with 17 bases left in between. Germline V gene data show CDR1 as SGDLS and CDR2 as YYNGEE. CDR3 in DNA: TGTGCCAGCAGCTCCCGGGGGGGGGAAGGCTATGGCTACACCTTC. It specifies CASSSRGGEGYGYTF.

This clonotype was recorded at least ten times. This rearrangement joins TRBV10-3 to TRBJ2-2, with TRBD1 as a possible D gene (5 bases). Trimming took off 2 bases at V and 2 bases at J, with 12 bases between the two ends. This CDR3 has 16 residues. Germline V gene sequence: CDR1 ENHRY, CDR2 SYGVKD. DNA for the CDR3: TGTGCCATCAGTGAGAGTAGGGGATTAAACACCGGGGAGCTGTTTTTT. It yields the protein CAISESRGLNTGELFF.

Points on this clonotype: This is likely a read error, given that the CDR3 carries no conserved phenylalanine or tryptophan at its end. The DNA is omitted, as the CDR3 cannot be located on it reliably, and the CDR3 follows TCRdb's listing. V and J are TRBV24-1 and TRBJ2-5; the D call TRBD2 from the table was never checked on the DNA. Germline V gene lookup returns CDR1 KGHDR and CDR2 SFDVKD. The CDR3 region is 10 residues in length, termini included. The CDR3 spells CATSDAPGTS.